These 8 T cell receptor beta chains were sequenced from one sample in a study of a mutant IDH1 vaccine in newly diagnosed glioma. Their antigens are not known. Some clones are missing from TCRdb's copy, which holds only in-frame ones; the method was immunoSEQ multiplex PCR. The sample lists 41,000 or so clones, more than 60% occurring once. Regarding time point: week 23, last vaccination. Mutant IDH1 20-mer peptide, at 300 ug, made up each vaccine dose, with topical imiquimod. The specimen comprised PBMCs, sampled from a glioma patient whose treatment included an IDH1 peptide vaccine. Receptors were obtained from a woman in her forties with glioma. Some clones in this sample may be carry-over from other donors' samples.

The rearrangement uses TRBV27 and TRBJ2-7; perhaps TRBD1 as D (6 bases). CDR1 is MNHEY, CDR2 SMNVEV, per germline (reference sequence). CDR3 length: 14 amino acids. V dropped 2 bases and J dropped 7 bases, with 15 bases sitting between them. The CDR3 region is CASSLRVQGSEQYF. The CDR3 region has the DNA TGTGCCAGCAGTTTACGCGTACAGGGTAGTGAGCAGTACTTC.

This chain joins TRBV2 and TRBJ2-7, with 10 positions matching TRBD2. CDR1 SNHLY and CDR2 FYNNEI come from the germline V gene. Trimming at V came to 6 bases and at J to 3 bases, leaving 8 bases not matched to a gene. The CDR3 sequence is 15 residues long. This CDR3 is CASRALAGYLYEQYF. The CDR3 DNA reads TGTGCCAGCAGGGCACTAGCGGGATACCTCTACGAGCAGTACTTC.

V gene TRBV30 combines with J gene TRBJ1-3; D ambiguous. Germline values: CDR1 GTSNPN, CDR2 SVGIG (reference sequence). Trimming pared 1 base from V and 0 bases from J, leaving 7 bases between. CDR3 length equals 14 residues. The CDR3 sequence: CAWSGSFSGNTIYF. The CDR3 nucleotides are TGTGCCTGGAGTGGTTCCTTCTCTGGAAACACCATATATTTT.

The V and J genes are TRBV6-5 and TRBJ1-2, with 7 bases that match TRBD1. This CDR3 spans 15 amino acids. CDR1 MNHEY and CDR2 SVGAGI come from the germline V gene. V gave up 6 bases and J gave up 7 bases; unmatched junction bases: 14. This CDR3 reads CASSPLGSGQSGYTF. CDR3 DNA sequence: TGTGCCAGCAGCCCGCTTGGATCGGGACAGAGTGGCTACACCTTC.

J is TRBJ2-5 and V is TRBV7-2; D could derive from TRBD1 or TRBD2 (5 bases each). V lost 4 bases and J 5 bases, leaving 14 bases between the germline ends. Germline V CDR1 and CDR2: SGHTA, FQGNSA. CDR3 length: 14 residues. CDR3 protein: CASSSMRGGETQYF. CDR3 in DNA: TGTGCCAGCAGCTCGATGAGGGGCGGGGAGACCCAGTACTTC.

This clone showed up just once. This chain joins TRBV27 and TRBJ1-5; 7 bases agree with TRBD1. Germline CDR1 MNHEY, CDR2 SMNVEV (reference sequence). V dropped 6 bases and J dropped 2; count of bases not matched to a gene: 13. This CDR3 is 17 amino acids long. Here the CDR3 reads CASSQRTGTTGNQPQHF. In DNA, the CDR3 is TGTGCCAGCAGCCAGAGGACAGGCACGACGGGCAATCAGCCCCAGCATTTT.

The gene calls are TRBV2 and TRBJ1-1; TRBD1 might be the D (6 bases). The CDR3 runs to 15 residues. Trimming cost V 11 bases and J 5 bases, with 24 bases left between them. Germline V gene lookup returns CDR1 SNHLY and CDR2 FYNNEI. CDR3 protein: CALRGGEGRETEAFF. The CDR3 DNA is TGTGCCCTCAGGGGCGGAGAAGGTCGTGAAACTGAAGCTTTCTTT.

V usage is TRBV15 and J usage is TRBJ2-3; perhaps TRBD2 as D (5 bases). This CDR3 is 14 amino acids long. Germline CDR1 and CDR2: LNHNV and YYDKDF (reference sequence). V dropped 0 bases and J dropped 3 bases, with 7 bases sitting between them. The CDR3 bases are TGTGCCACCAGCAGAGATAGAGGGACAGATACGCAGTATTTT. Its translation: CATSRDRGTDTQYF.